Included here is one T cell receptor beta chain sequence, with context. This sample is drawn from a study of human T cells and chemical hapten exposure. Time point here: patch test 2, 6 weeks after DPC sensitization. Treatment noted: therapeutic diphenylcyclopropenone sensitization with weekly scalp DPC. TCRdb recomputed calls from the RACE reads with MiXCR, one row per CDR3 protein. The data hold fewer than 85,000 distinct CDR3 sequences, with 10% observed a single time. The TCR comes from a woman in her thirties with alopecia areata. Some clones in this sample may be carry-over from other donors' samples. The specimen was whole blood, collected in connection with sensitization to the hapten diphenylcyclopropenone (DPC).

The CDR3 protein is CAGGTGGGTEAFF. The CDR3 nucleotides read TGTGCCGGGGGGACAGGTGGAGGCACTGAAGCTTTCTTT. The V and J genes are TRBV6-1 and TRBJ1-1, with 8 bases aligning to TRBD1. V was clipped by 11 bases and J by 4 bases; unmatched bases: 9. This CDR3 contains 13 residues. Looked up from germline, CDR1 is MNHNS and CDR2 is SASEGT.